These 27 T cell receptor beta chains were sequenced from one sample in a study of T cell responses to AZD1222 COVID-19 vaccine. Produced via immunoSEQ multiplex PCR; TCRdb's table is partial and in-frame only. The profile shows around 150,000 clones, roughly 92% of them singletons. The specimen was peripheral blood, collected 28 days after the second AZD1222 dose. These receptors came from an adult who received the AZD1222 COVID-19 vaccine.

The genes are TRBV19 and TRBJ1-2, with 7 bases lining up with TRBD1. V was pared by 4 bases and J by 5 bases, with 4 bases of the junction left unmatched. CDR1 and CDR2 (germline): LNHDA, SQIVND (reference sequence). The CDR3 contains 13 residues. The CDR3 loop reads CASSKRGLYGYTF. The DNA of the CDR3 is TGTGCCAGTAGTAAGAGGGGGCTATATGGCTACACCTTC.

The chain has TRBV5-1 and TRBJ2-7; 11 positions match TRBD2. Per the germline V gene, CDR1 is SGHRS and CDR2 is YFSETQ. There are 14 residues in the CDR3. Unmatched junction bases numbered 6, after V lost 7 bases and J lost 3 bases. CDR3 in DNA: TGCGCCAGCTGGGATACTAGCGGGAGCTACGAGCAGTACTTC. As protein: CASWDTSGSYEQYF.

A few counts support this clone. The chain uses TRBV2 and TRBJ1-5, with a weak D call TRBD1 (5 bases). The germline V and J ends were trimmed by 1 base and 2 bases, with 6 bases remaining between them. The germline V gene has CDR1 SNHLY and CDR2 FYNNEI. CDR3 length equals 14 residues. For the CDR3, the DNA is TGTGCCAGCAGTGAAGAAGGGGGCAATCAGCCCCAGCATTTT. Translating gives CASSEEGGNQPQHF.

The CDR3 bases are TGTGCCAGCAGTCAGGCGAGGTATATGGAAAACACTGAAGCTTTCTTT. This gives the protein CASSQARYMENTEAFF. The J gene is TRBJ1-1, the V gene TRBV4-2; unclear D gene. The V gene lost 6 bases and the J gene lost 2 bases, with 19 bases spanning the gap. The CDR3 is made up of 16 amino acids. Germline CDR1 and CDR2: LGHNA and YNFKEQ.

CDR3 nucleotide sequence: TGTGCCAGCAGTCGGAGTAGCGCCGGCAACTATGGCTACACCTTC. As protein: CASSRSSAGNYGYTF. The V gene is TRBV6-5, the J gene TRBJ1-2; D is undetermined. The length of the CDR3 is 15 residues. The germline CDR1 and CDR2 sequences are MNHEY and SVGAGI. V lost 5 bases and J lost 2, with 15 bases in between.

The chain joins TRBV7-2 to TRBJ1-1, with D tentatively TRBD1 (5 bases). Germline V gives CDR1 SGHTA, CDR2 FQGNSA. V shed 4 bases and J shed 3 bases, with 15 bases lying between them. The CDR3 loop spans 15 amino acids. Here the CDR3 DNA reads TGTGCCAGCAGCTCCTATGGGGGGTCCGACACTGAAGCTTTCTTT. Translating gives CASSSYGGSDTEAFF.

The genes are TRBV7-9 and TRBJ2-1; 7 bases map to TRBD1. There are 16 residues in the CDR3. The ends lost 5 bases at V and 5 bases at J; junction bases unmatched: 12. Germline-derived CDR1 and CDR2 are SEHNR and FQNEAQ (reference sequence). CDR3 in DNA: TGTGCCAGCAGCACCTACAGGGGAAGAGGGAACAATGAGCAGTTCTTC. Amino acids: CASSTYRGRGNNEQFF. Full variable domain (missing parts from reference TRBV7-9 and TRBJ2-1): DTGVSQNPRHKITKRGQNVTFRCDPISEHNRLYWYRQTLGQGPEFLTYFQNEAQLEKSRLLSDRFSAERPKGSFSTLEIQRTEQGDSAMYLCASSTYRGRGNNEQFFGPGTRLTVL.

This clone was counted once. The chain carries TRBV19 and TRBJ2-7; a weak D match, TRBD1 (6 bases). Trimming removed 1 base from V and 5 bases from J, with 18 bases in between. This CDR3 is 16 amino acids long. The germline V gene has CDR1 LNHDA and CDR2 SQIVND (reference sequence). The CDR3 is CASSIGRTAALHEQYF. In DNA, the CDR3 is TGTGCCAGTAGTATAGGAAGGACAGCGGCCCTCCACGAGCAGTACTTC.

This CDR3 reads CAITSLAGGNTGELFF. DNA for the CDR3: TGTGCCATCACTAGTCTAGCGGGAGGAAACACCGGGGAGCTGTTTTTT. The chain uses TRBV10-3 and TRBJ2-2; the match to TRBD2 covers 11 bases. V shed 7 bases and J 2 bases; nucleotides not matched to a gene: 6. The V gene's germline CDR1 is ENHRY and CDR2 SYGVKD. The CDR3 has 16 residues.

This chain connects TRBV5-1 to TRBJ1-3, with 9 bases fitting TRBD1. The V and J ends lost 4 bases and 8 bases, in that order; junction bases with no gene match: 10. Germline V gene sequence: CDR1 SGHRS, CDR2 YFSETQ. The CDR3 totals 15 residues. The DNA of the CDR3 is TGCGCCAGCAGCGAACTACCGGACAGGGGTCACACCATATATTTT. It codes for CASSELPDRGHTIYF.

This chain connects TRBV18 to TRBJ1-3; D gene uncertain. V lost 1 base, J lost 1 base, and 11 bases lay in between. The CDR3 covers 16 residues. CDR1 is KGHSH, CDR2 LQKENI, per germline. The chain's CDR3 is CASSPQLSSSGNTIYF. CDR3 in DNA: TGTGCCAGCTCACCACAGCTCAGTTCTTCTGGAAACACCATATATTTT.

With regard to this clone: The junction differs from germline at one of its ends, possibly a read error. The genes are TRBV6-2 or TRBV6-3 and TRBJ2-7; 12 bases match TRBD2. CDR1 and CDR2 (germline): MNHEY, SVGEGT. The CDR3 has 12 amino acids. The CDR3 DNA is TGTGCCAGCAGCACACTAGCGGGAGGTCGGGACTTC. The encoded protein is CASSTLAGGRDF.

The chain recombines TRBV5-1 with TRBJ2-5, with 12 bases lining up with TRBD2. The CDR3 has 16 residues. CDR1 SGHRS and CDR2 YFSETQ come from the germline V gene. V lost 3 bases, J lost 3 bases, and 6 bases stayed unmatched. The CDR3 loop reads CASSWTSGKWEETQYF. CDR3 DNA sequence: TGCGCCAGCAGCTGGACTAGCGGGAAGTGGGAAGAGACCCAGTACTTC.

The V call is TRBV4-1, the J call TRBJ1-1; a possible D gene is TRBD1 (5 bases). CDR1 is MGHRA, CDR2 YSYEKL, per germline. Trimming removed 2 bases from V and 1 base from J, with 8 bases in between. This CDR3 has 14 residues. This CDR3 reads CASSQPRANTEAFF. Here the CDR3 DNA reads TGCGCCAGCAGCCAACCCAGGGCGAACACTGAAGCTTTCTTT.

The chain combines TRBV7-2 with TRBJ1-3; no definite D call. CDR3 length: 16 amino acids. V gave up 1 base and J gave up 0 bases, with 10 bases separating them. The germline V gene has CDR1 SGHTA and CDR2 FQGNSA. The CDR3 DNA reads TGTGCCAGCAGCTTAGATCCAGGCATCTCTGGAAACACCATATATTTT. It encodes CASSLDPGISGNTIYF.

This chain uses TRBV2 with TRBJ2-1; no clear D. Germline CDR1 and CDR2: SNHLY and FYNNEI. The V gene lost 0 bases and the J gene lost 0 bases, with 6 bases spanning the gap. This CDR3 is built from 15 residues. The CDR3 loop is CASSEASSSYNEQFF. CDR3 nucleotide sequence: TGTGCCAGCAGTGAAGCGTCTAGCTCCTACAATGAGCAGTTCTTC.

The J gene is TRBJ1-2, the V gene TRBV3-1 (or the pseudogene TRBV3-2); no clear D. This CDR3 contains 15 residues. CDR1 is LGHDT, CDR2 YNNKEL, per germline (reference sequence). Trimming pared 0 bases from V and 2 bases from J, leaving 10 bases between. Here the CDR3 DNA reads TGTGCCAGCAGCCAAGATGGTCCGAGAAACTATGGCTACACCTTC. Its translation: CASSQDGPRNYGYTF.

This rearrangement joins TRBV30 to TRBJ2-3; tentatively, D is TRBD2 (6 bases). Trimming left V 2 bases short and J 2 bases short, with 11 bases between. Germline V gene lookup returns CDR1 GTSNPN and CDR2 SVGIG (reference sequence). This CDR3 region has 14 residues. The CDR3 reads CAWSTWGDTDTQYF. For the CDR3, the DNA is TGTGCCTGGAGTACGTGGGGGGACACAGATACGCAGTATTTT.

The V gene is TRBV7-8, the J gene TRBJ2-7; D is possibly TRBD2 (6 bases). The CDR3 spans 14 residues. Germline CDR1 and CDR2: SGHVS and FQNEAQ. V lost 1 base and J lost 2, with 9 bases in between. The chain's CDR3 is CASSLEGGPYEQYF. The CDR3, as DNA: TGTGCCAGCAGCTTAGAGGGAGGCCCCTACGAGCAGTACTTC.

The CDR3 protein is CASSLVWLAGPLSYNEQFF. CDR3 DNA: TGTGCCAGCAGCTTAGTTTGGCTAGCGGGACCCCTCTCCTACAATGAGCAGTTCTTC. The chain combines TRBV7-2 with TRBJ2-1; 9 positions match TRBD2. Trimming at V came to 1 base and at J to 0 bases, leaving 10 bases not matched to a gene. The CDR3 loop spans 19 amino acids. The germline V gene encodes CDR1 SGHTA and CDR2 FQGNSA. The full variable domain, with the rest looked up from reference TRBV7-2 and TRBJ2-1, is GAGVSQSPSNKVTEKGKDVELRCDPISGHTALYWYRQSLGQGLEFLIYFQGNSAPDKSGLPSDRFSAERTGGSVSTLTIQRTQQEDSAVYLCASSLVWLAGPLSYNEQFFGPGTRLTVL.

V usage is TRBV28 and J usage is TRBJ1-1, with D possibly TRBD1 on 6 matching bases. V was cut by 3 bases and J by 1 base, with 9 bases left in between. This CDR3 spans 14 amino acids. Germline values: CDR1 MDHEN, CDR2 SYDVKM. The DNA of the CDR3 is TGTGCCAGCAGTTTGGACAGTGAGAACACTGAAGCTTTCTTT. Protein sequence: CASSLDSENTEAFF.

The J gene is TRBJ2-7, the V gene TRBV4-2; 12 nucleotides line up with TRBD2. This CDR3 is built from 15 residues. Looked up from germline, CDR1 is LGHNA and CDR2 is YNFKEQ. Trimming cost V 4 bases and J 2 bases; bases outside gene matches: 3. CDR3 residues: CASSPGLAGTYEQYF. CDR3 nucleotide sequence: TGTGCCAGCAGCCCCGGACTAGCGGGGACCTACGAGCAGTACTTC.

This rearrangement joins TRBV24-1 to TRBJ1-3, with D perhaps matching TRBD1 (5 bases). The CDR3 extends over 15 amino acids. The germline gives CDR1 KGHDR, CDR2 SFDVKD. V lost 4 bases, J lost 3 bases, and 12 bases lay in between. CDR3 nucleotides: TGTGCCACCAGTGACTCAGGGACGGTTGGAAACACCATATATTTT. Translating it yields CATSDSGTVGNTIYF.

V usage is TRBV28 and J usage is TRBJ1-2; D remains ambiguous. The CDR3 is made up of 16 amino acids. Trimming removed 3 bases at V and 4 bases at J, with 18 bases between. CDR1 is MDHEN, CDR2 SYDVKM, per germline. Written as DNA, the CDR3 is TGTGCCAGCAGTTTTGATGCTACTCAGTCCGCCTATGGCTACACCTTC. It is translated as CASSFDATQSAYGYTF.

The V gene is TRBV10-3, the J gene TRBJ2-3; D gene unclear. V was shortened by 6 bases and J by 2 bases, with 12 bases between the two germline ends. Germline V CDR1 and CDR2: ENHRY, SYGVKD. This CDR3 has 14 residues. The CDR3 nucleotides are TGTGCCATCAGGGCCTTCTCCTCCACAGATACGCAGTATTTT. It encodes CAIRAFSSTDTQYF.

In DNA, the CDR3 is TGTGCCAGCAATCCGGACAGGGGGCAGCCCCAGCATTTT. This encodes CASNPDRGQPQHF. The rearrangement joins TRBV21-1 to TRBJ1-5; TRBD1 is taken as the D call from the table, unchecked against the DNA. TRBV21-1 is a documented pseudogene. This CDR3 contains 13 residues.

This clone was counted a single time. The CDR3, as DNA: TGTGCCAGCAGCTTAGGGACAGCGAACACTGAAGCTTTCTTT. It codes for CASSLGTANTEAFF. The chain has TRBV5-5 and TRBJ1-1; 7 positions agree with TRBD1. V lost 2 bases, J lost 1 base, and 2 bases stayed unmatched. The CDR3 totals 14 residues. CDR1 is SGHKS, CDR2 YYEKEE, per germline (reference sequence).